This T cell receptor beta chain appears in the sequencing data of a study of T cells in tuberculosis. Thawed, overnight-rested PBMC were stained with GMM-loaded CD1B tetramer, viability dye and anti-CD3, then sorted. C32 glucose monomycolate from Rhodococcus equi was loaded onto the CD1B tetramers. Tetramer-negative cells, around 110,000 per donor, were also sorted. Only one count was recorded for this clone. Regarding the study as a whole: Some low-affinity tetramer-binding T cells may be absent from this sample.

V was shortened by 6 bases and J by 7 bases, with 15 bases between the two germline ends. The CDR3 has 14 residues. CDR1 and CDR2 (germline): SEHNR, FQNEAQ (reference sequence). Chain pairing is unknown; alpha and beta were sequenced separately. Measured with immunoSEQ multiplex PCR; TCRdb has only the in-frame clones, and not every one. The sample includes roughly 60,000 clones, around 81% of them seen just once. Material for sequencing was CD1b-GMM tetramer-negative cells sorted from PBMCs. V gene TRBV7-9 combines with J gene TRBJ1-4; the D gene is possibly TRBD1 (6 bases). This receptor was obtained from an adult woman with latent tuberculosis. This chain's CDR3 is CASRGGRGGEKLFF. Written as DNA, the CDR3 is TGTGCCAGCAGGGGCGGCAGGGGTGGTGAAAAACTGTTTTTT.